This entry lists 13 T cell receptor beta chains sequenced from one sample in a study of identical twins. One entry per CDR3 protein results from TCRdb running MiXCR on the 5' RACE reads. This sample has some 710,000 distinct CDR3 sequences; 5.5% to 6.5% occur once, and the top ten carry under 2%. Source material: naive T cells sorted from blood. These receptors came from a man between 18 and 35 years old in good health.

This clonotype has a count of ten or more. The chain couples TRBV20-1 to TRBJ1-2; possibly TRBD1 for D (5 bases). Trimming removed 6 bases at V and 8 bases at J, with 16 bases between. The CDR3 sequence is 12 residues long. Germline CDR1 is DFQATT and CDR2 is SNEGSKA (reference sequence). CDR3 in DNA: TGCAGTGCACCGTGGGGGGTAGACGGCTACACCTTC. It translates to CSAPWGVDGYTF.

This clonotype was recorded many times. The chain is built from TRBV12-3 or TRBV12-4 and TRBJ1-3, with unresolved D. CDR3 size: 16 residues. V lost 5 bases and J 4 bases, leaving 18 bases between the germline ends. CDR3 DNA sequence: TGTGCCAGCAGTAAACCCACATCCGGGCGAGGAAACACCATATATTTT. Translated: CASSKPTSGRGNTIYF.

This clonotype was recorded many times. The V gene is TRBV15, the J gene TRBJ1-5; no reliable D call. V was clipped by 5 bases and J by 0 bases, with 14 bases between them. This CDR3 comprises 16 residues. The V gene's germline CDR1 is LNHNV and CDR2 YYDKDF (reference sequence). The CDR3 region is CATSPSLEDSNQPQHF. CDR3 in DNA: TGTGCCACCAGCCCCTCGTTAGAGGATAGCAATCAGCCCCAGCATTTT.

This clonotype was found many times. The CDR3 sequence: CASKGSSGANVLTF. Here the CDR3 DNA reads TGTGCCAGCAAGGGAAGCTCTGGGGCCAACGTCCTGACTTTC. The rearrangement uses TRBV6-1 and TRBJ2-6, with D unclear. The CDR3 extends over 14 amino acids. Germline V gene lookup returns CDR1 MNHNS and CDR2 SASEGT. V was cut by 7 bases and J by 0 bases, with 7 bases left in between.

This clonotype was recorded at least ten times. V is TRBV28 and J is TRBJ2-7; tentatively, D is TRBD1 (5 bases). The CDR3 extends over 13 amino acids. Germline-derived CDR1 and CDR2 are MDHEN and SYDVKM. V gave up 5 bases and J gave up 4 bases, with 12 bases separating them. The CDR3: CASSLHRQYEQYF. The CDR3 DNA sequence: TGTGCCAGCAGTCTACACAGACAGTACGAGCAGTACTTC. The variable domain in full, with the rest retrieved from reference TRBV28 and TRBJ2-7, is DVKVTQSSRYLVKRTGEKVFLECVQDMDHENMFWYRQDPGLGLRLIYFSYDVKMKEKGDIPEGYSVSREKKERFSLILESASTNQTSMYLCASSLHRQYEQYFGPGTRLTVT.

This clonotype was detected ten times or more. The CDR3 carries no conserved terminal phenylalanine or tryptophan, so it likely arises from a read error. The DNA is left out, because the CDR3 cannot be placed on it with certainty; the CDR3 is given as TCRdb lists it. The chain recombines TRBV20-1 with TRBJ2-1; the D call of TRBD2 is as the table states it, not checked on the DNA. In germline, CDR1 is DFQATT, CDR2 SNEGSKA (reference sequence). Both ends counted, the CDR3 spans 12 residues. The CDR3 loop reads CSARPSTGTMTV.

V is TRBV28 and J is TRBJ2-2; tentative D call: TRBD1 (5 bases). In germline, CDR1 is MDHEN, CDR2 SYDVKM. The CDR3 has 18 residues. V was trimmed by 6 bases and J by 4 bases, leaving 24 bases between them. CDR3 sequence reads: CASRSPPWGRLGTGELFF. The CDR3 region has the DNA TGTGCCAGCAGATCACCACCTTGGGGCAGGCTCGGCACCGGGGAGCTGTTTTTT.

This clonotype was seen many times. The chain recombines TRBV20-1 with TRBJ2-7, with a tentative D call TRBD2 (5 bases). Germline assignment: CDR1 DFQATT and CDR2 SNEGSKA (reference sequence). The CDR3 extends over 16 amino acids. Trimming shortened V by 0 bases and J by 3 bases, and 18 bases separated the two germline ends. The CDR3 loop reads CSARDFDREHFYEQYF. The CDR3, as DNA: TGCAGTGCTAGAGATTTTGACCGGGAACATTTCTACGAGCAGTACTTC.

This clonotype was seen only a few times. The V gene is TRBV12-3 or TRBV12-4, the J gene TRBJ2-1; possibly TRBD2 for D (5 bases). Trimming took 6 bases from V and 9 from J, leaving 12 bases between them. This CDR3 is built from 12 residues. The CDR3 region is CASRATRSEQFF. The CDR3 region has the DNA TGTGCCAGCAGGGCAACTAGGAGTGAGCAGTTCTTC.

This clonotype appeared many times. The chain joins TRBV7-9 to TRBJ2-1, with no clear D. The V end was cut by 5 bases, the J end by 9 bases, with 8 bases between. Germline V gene data show CDR1 as SEHNR and CDR2 as FQNEAQ (reference sequence). The CDR3 length is 11 residues. The CDR3 sequence: CASSRIAEQFF. The CDR3 DNA is TGTGCCAGCAGCCGTATAGCTGAGCAGTTCTTC.

The chain has TRBV20-1 and TRBJ2-1; the match to TRBD2 covers 10 bases. CDR1 is DFQATT and CDR2 is SNEGSKA in the germline V gene (reference sequence). The CDR3 consists of 15 residues. V gave up 3 bases and J gave up 4 bases; unmatched junction bases: 6. CDR3 loop: CSARYGTSAYNEQFF. CDR3 bases: TGCAGTGCTAGGTATGGGACTAGCGCGTACAATGAGCAGTTCTTC.

This clonotype was detected many times. The gene calls are TRBV20-1 and TRBJ1-1; no clear D. V lost 5 bases to trimming and J lost 2 bases, with 15 bases between them. The germline V gene encodes CDR1 DFQATT and CDR2 SNEGSKA (reference sequence). CDR3 size: 14 residues. CDR3: CSALWENPNTEAFF. DNA of the CDR3: TGCAGTGCTCTATGGGAAAATCCTAACACTGAAGCTTTCTTT.

This clonotype was detected a few times. V and J are TRBV2 and TRBJ2-1; D is possibly TRBD1 (6 bases). V lost 7 bases and J lost 3, with 16 bases in between. Germline CDR1 reads SNHLY; CDR2 reads FYNNEI. The CDR3 consists of 15 residues. The CDR3 reads CASKAPGTRYNEQFF. The CDR3 DNA is TGTGCCAGCAAAGCTCCCGGGACACGCTACAATGAGCAGTTCTTC.